These 19 T cell receptor beta chains came from one sample sequenced in a study of T-cell memory formation after mild COVID-19. MiXCR, applied by TCRdb to the 5' RACE reads, yields one record per CDR3 protein. The sample yields under 450,000 distinct CDR3 sequences, 23% seen once. Sequencing was done on a sample of PBMCs or a T cell subset sorted from them (not recorded which). The receptors were sampled from an adult woman who had mild COVID-19 (a few samples of this study predate the infection). Cell type and time point are not known.

This clonotype occurred a few times. This chain links TRBV13 with TRBJ2-7; perhaps TRBD2 as D (6 bases). The length of the CDR3 is 14 residues. Trimming cost V 4 bases and J 4 bases, with 14 bases left between them. Germline CDR1 and CDR2: PRHDT and FYEKMQ (reference sequence). The CDR3 region has the DNA TGTGCCAGCAGCTCGGGCCCCGGGAGTTACGAGCAGTACTTC. It encodes CASSSGPGSYEQYF.

This clonotype was picked up one time. The chain carries TRBV6-2 or TRBV6-3 and TRBJ2-3, with no clear D. The CDR3 has 14 amino acids. Germline-derived CDR1 and CDR2 are MNHEY and SVGEGT. With 2 bases removed from V and 1 base from J, the gap between germline ends came to 7 bases. CDR3 in DNA: TGTGCCAGCAGTTACGTACTTCGCACAGATACGCAGTATTTT. It encodes CASSYVLRTDTQYF.

The genes are TRBV9 and TRBJ2-3, with D perhaps TRBD2 (5 bases). The germline V and J ends were trimmed by 0 bases and 2 bases, with 10 bases remaining between them. The CDR3 extends over 15 amino acids. The germline V gene encodes CDR1 SGDLS and CDR2 YYNGEE. CDR3 nucleotides: TGTGCCAGCAGCGTAGAGGGAGTAGACACAGATACGCAGTATTTT. This encodes CASSVEGVDTDTQYF.

This clonotype was observed a handful of times. The chain is built from TRBV6-5 and TRBJ1-5; D is unclear. Germline loops: CDR1 MNHEY, CDR2 SVGAGI. The CDR3 runs 15 residues. V lost 4 bases and J lost 4, with 14 bases in between. In nucleotides, the CDR3 is TGTGCCAGCAGTTTTGGTCCCGTCGGGAATCAGCCCCAGCATTTT. Protein product: CASSFGPVGNQPQHF.

V usage is TRBV30 and J usage is TRBJ2-7; 11 bases match TRBD1. The CDR3 is 13 amino acids. Germline trimming cut 2 bases from V and 5 bases from J; bases unmatched to any gene: 2. CDR1 and CDR2 from the germline V gene are GTSNPN and SVGIG (reference sequence). DNA of the CDR3: TGTGCCTGGAGTTGGACAGGGGGCGACGAGCAGTACTTC. As protein: CAWSWTGGDEQYF.

This clonotype was detected a few times. V and J are TRBV7-8 and TRBJ2-7, with 11 bases fitting TRBD2. Germline V gene data show CDR1 as SGHVS and CDR2 as FQNEAQ. With V trimmed by 0 bases and J by 3 bases, 4 bases remained unmatched. This CDR3 region has 16 residues. This CDR3 is CASSLAATSGVYEQYF. In DNA form, the CDR3 reads TGTGCCAGCAGCTTAGCTGCGACTAGCGGGGTCTACGAGCAGTACTTC. Full variable domain (missing parts from reference TRBV7-8 and TRBJ2-7): GAGVSQSPRYKVAKRGQDVALRCDPISGHVSLFWYQQALGQGPEFLTYFQNEAQLDKSGLPSDRFFAERPEGSVSTLKIQRTQQEDSAVYLCASSLAATSGVYEQYFGPGTRLTVT.

This clonotype was observed many times. Written as DNA, the CDR3 is TGTGCCAGCAGCTTTGAGGCCTCCCCGTACTTC. Translating gives CASSFEASPYF. The genes are TRBV7-2 and TRBJ2-5; no firm D call. V lost 3 bases to trimming and J lost 13 bases, with 12 bases between them. The CDR3 is 11 residues long. Germline loops: CDR1 SGHTA, CDR2 FQGNSA.

The V and J genes are TRBV7-2 and TRBJ2-2; D is possibly TRBD1 (6 bases). This CDR3 region has 15 residues. CDR1 is SGHTA, CDR2 FQGNSA, per germline. The germline V and J ends were trimmed by 5 bases and 3 bases, with 13 bases remaining between them. The CDR3 loop is CASSPQGHDTGELFF. CDR3 coding DNA: TGTGCCAGCAGCCCCCAGGGGCACGACACCGGGGAGCTGTTTTTT.

This sequence joins TRBV28 and TRBJ2-7, with D tentatively TRBD1 (6 bases). V gave up 4 bases and J gave up 2 bases, with 12 bases separating them. There are 14 residues in the CDR3. Germline V gene sequence: CDR1 MDHEN, CDR2 SYDVKM. This CDR3 is CASSSHTGTYEQYF. CDR3 nucleotide sequence: TGTGCCAGCAGTTCTCATACAGGGACCTACGAGCAGTACTTC.

This chain uses TRBV30 with TRBJ2-7; 8 bases agree with TRBD1. Trimming cost V 0 bases and J 3 bases; bases outside gene matches: 13. Germline loops: CDR1 GTSNPN, CDR2 SVGIG (reference sequence). The CDR3 contains 17 residues. The CDR3 DNA reads TGTGCCTGGAGTGTCCCCCCTCGACAGGGGAAAAGCTACGAGCAGTACTTC. It encodes CAWSVPPRQGKSYEQYF.

This rearrangement joins TRBV5-6 to TRBJ2-3; D not resolved. Looked up from germline, CDR1 is SGHDT and CDR2 is YYEEEE. Trimming pared 2 bases from V and 2 bases from J, leaving 9 bases between. This CDR3 is built from 14 residues. The CDR3 DNA follows: TGTGCCAGCAGCTTAAGTATCTTCACAGATACGCAGTATTTT. Its translation is CASSLSIFTDTQYF.

The chain joins TRBV5-1 to TRBJ1-1; 7 nucleotides agree with TRBD1. Germline V gene lookup returns CDR1 SGHRS and CDR2 YFSETQ. V was clipped by 0 bases and J by 3 bases; unmatched bases: 2. The CDR3 extends over 14 amino acids. CDR3 protein: CASSLDGQDTEAFF. Written as DNA, the CDR3 is TGCGCCAGCAGCTTGGATGGACAGGACACTGAAGCTTTCTTT.

Many counts were recorded for this clonotype. This chain links TRBV12-3 or TRBV12-4 with TRBJ2-1; weak D call: TRBD1 (6 bases). The CDR3 runs to 17 residues. Trimming shortened V by 7 bases and J by 0 bases, and 19 bases separated the two germline ends. The CDR3 bases are TGTGCCAGCACCCTGAGGGGGTCCATTAGCTCCTACAATGAGCAGTTCTTC. The encoded protein is CASTLRGSISSYNEQFF.

The chain is built from TRBV4-1 and TRBJ1-5, with D possibly matching TRBD1 (6 bases). Trimming pared 4 bases from V and 2 bases from J, leaving 12 bases between. This CDR3 has 15 amino acids. Germline V CDR1 and CDR2: MGHRA, YSYEKL. The CDR3 bases are TGCGCCAGCAGCCTCCCGGGACAAGGCAATCAGCCCCAGCATTTT. This sequence encodes CASSLPGQGNQPQHF.

This clonotype has a handful of counts. This rearrangement joins TRBV3-1 to TRBJ2-3, with D perhaps matching TRBD2 (6 bases). The germline V gene has CDR1 LGHDT and CDR2 YNNKEL (reference sequence). This CDR3 has 14 residues. Trimming stripped 4 bases from V and 3 bases from J, with 11 bases between. This chain's CDR3 is CASSRWDFTDTQYF. Here the CDR3 DNA reads TGTGCCAGCAGCCGATGGGACTTTACAGATACGCAGTATTTT.

J is TRBJ2-7 and V is TRBV6-5; tentative D call: TRBD1 (5 bases). Germline-derived CDR1 and CDR2 are MNHEY and SVGAGI. V was trimmed by 0 bases and J by 4 bases, leaving 19 bases between them. This CDR3 region has 17 residues. CDR3 protein: CASSYSMVRGSWYEQYF. The CDR3 region has the DNA TGTGCCAGCAGTTACTCGATGGTTAGGGGATCCTGGTACGAGCAGTACTTC.

This clonotype has a handful of counts. This chain connects TRBV20-1 to TRBJ2-7, with 14 positions matching TRBD2. Trimming removed 0 bases from V and 6 bases from J; junction bases left unmatched: 4. From germline, CDR1 is DFQATT and CDR2 SNEGSKA (reference sequence). The CDR3 has 15 amino acids. The CDR3 coding sequence is TGCAGTGCTAGAGACCCGACTAGCGGGAGGGCCGAGCAGTACTTC. Its translation is CSARDPTSGRAEQYF.

This clonotype is a singleton in its sample. The V and J genes are TRBV24-1 and TRBJ2-1, with 11 bases aligning to TRBD2. This CDR3 spans 13 amino acids. Germline V gene sequence: CDR1 KGHDR, CDR2 SFDVKD. With 10 bases clipped from V and 5 bases from J, the junction kept 3 bases outside the gene matches. CDR3 residues: CATGLAVNNEQFF. Here the CDR3 DNA reads TGTGCCACGGGACTAGCGGTCAACAATGAGCAGTTCTTC.

This clonotype was seen more than once but under ten times. This chain uses TRBV12-3 or TRBV12-4 with TRBJ2-7; a weak D match, TRBD1 (6 bases). The germline V and J ends were trimmed by 5 bases and 5 bases, with 19 bases remaining between them. The CDR3 extends over 15 amino acids. The CDR3 DNA follows: TGTGCCAGCAGTCCCGGACAGTTGCTTCGGAACGAGCAGTACTTC. It specifies CASSPGQLLRNEQYF.